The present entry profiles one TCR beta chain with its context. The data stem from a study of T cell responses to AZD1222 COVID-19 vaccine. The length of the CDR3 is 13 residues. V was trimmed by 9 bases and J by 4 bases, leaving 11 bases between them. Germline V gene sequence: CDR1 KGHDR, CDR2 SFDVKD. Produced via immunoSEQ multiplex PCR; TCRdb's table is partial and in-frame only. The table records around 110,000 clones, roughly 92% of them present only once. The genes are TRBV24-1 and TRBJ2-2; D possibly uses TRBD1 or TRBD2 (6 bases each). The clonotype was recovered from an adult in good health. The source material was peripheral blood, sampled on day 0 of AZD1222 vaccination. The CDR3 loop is CATGGQSTGELFF. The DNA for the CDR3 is TGTGCCACCGGGGGGCAGAGCACCGGGGAGCTGTTTTTT.